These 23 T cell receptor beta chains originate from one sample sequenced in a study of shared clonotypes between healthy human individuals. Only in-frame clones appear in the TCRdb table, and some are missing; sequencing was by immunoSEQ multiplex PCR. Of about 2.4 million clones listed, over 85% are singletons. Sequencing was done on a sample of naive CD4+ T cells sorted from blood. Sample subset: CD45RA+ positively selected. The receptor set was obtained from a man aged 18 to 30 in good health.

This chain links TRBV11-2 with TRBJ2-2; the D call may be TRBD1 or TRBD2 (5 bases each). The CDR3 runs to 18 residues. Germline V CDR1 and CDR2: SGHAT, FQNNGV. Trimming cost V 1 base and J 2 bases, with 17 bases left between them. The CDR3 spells CASSLGFRDPANTGELFF. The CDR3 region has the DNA TGTGCCAGCAGCTTAGGTTTCAGGGACCCCGCTAACACCGGGGAGCTGTTTTTT.

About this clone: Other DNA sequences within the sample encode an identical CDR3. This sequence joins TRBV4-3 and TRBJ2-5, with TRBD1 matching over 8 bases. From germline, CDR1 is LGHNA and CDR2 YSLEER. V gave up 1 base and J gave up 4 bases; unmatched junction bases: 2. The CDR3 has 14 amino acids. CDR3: CASSQGQGRETQYF. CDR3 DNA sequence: TGCGCCAGCAGCCAAGGACAGGGGCGAGAGACCCAGTACTTC.

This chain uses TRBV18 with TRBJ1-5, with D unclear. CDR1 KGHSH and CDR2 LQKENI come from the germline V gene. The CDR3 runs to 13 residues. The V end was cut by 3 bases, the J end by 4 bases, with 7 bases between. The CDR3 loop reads CASSPDQNQPQHF. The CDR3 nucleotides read TGTGCCAGCTCACCGGATCAAAATCAGCCCCAGCATTTT. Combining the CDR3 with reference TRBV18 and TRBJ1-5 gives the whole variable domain NAGVMQNPRHLVRRRGQEARLRCSPMKGHSHVYWYRQLPEEGLKFMVYLQKENIIDESGMPKERFSAEFPKEGPSILRIQQVVRGDSAAYFCASSPDQNQPQHFGDGTRLSIL.

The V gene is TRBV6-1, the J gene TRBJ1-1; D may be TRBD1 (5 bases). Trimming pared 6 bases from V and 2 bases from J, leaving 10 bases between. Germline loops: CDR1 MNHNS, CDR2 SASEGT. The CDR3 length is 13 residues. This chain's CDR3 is CASRGRINTEAFF. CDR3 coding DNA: TGTGCCAGCAGGGGACGGATTAACACTGAAGCTTTCTTT.

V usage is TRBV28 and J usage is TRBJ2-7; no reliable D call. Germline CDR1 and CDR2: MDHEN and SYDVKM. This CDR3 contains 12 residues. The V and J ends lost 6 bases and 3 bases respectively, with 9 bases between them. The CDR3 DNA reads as TGTGCCAGCAGCCTATATATCTACGAGCAGTACTTC. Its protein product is CASSLYIYEQYF.

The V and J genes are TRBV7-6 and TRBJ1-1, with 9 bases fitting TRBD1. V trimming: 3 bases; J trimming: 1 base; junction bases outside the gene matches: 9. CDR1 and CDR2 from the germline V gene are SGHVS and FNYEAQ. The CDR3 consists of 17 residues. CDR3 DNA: TGTGCCAGCAGCTTCGCCCTTACAGGGGGCAAGAACACTGAAGCTTTCTTT. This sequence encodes CASSFALTGGKNTEAFF. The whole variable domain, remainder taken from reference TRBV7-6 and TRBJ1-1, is GAGVSQSPRYKVTKRGQDVALRCDPISGHVSLYWYRQALGQGPEFLTYFNYEAQQDKSGLPNDRFSAERPEGSISTLTIQRTEQRDSAMYRCASSFALTGGKNTEAFFGQGTRLTVV.

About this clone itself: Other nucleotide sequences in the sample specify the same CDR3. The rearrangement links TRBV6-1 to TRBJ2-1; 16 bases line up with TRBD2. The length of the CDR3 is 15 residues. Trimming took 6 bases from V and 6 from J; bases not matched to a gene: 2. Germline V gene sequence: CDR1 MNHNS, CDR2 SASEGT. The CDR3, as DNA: TGTGCCAGCAGGGGACTAGCGGGGGGGTCCAATGAGCAGTTCTTC. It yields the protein CASRGLAGGSNEQFF.

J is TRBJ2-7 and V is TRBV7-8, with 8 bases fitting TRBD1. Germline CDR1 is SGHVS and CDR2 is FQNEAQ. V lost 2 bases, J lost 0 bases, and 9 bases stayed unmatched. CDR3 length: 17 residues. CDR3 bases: TGTGCCAGCAGCTTACGTCCAGGGGGCTCTCTCTCCTACGAGCAGTACTTC. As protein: CASSLRPGGSLSYEQYF.

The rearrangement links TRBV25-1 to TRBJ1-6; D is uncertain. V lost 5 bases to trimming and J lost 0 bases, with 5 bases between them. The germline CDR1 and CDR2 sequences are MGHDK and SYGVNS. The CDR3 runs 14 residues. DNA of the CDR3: TGTGCCAGCAGTTACAGCTCCTATAATTCACCCCTCCACTTT. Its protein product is CASSYSSYNSPLHF. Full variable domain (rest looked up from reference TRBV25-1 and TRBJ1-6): EADIYQTPRYLVIGTGKKITLECSQTMGHDKMYWYQQDPGMELHLIHYSYGVNSTEKGDLSSESTVSRIRTEHFPLTLESARPSHTSQYLCASSYSSYNSPLHFGNGTRLTVT.

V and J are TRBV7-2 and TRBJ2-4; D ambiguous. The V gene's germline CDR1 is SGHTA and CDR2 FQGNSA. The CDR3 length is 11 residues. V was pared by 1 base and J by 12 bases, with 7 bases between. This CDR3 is CASSLGGAQYF. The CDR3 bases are TGTGCCAGCAGCTTAGGAGGAGCTCAGTACTTC.

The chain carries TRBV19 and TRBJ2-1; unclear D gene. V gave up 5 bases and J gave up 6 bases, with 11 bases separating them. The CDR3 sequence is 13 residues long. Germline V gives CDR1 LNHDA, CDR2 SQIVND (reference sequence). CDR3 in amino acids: CASSDLSGNEQFF. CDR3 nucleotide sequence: TGTGCCAGTAGTGACCTTTCCGGCAATGAGCAGTTCTTC.

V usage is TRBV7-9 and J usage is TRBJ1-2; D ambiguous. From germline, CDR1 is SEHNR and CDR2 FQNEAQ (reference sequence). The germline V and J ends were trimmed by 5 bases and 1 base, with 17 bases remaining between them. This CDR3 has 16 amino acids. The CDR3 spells CASSPGWENDNYGYTF. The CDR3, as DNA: TGTGCCAGCAGCCCCGGGTGGGAGAACGATAACTATGGCTACACCTTC.

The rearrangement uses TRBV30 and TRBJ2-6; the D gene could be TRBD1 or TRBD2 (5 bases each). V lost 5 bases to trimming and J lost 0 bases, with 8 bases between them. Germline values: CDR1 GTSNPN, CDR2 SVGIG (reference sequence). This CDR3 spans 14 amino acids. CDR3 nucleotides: TGTGCCTGGGGGGACGGCTCTGGGGCCAACGTCCTGACTTTC. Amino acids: CAWGDGSGANVLTF.

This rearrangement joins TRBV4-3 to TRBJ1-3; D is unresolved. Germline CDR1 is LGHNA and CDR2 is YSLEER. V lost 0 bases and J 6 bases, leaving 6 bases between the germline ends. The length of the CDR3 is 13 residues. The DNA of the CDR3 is TGCGCCAGCAGCCAAGAGGCCGAAAACACCATATATTTT. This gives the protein CASSQEAENTIYF.

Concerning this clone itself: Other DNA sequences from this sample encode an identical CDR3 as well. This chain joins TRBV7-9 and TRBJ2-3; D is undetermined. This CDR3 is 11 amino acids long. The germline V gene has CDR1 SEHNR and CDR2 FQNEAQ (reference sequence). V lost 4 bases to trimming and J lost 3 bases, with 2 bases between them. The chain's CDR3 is CASSSTDTQYF. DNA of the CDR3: TGTGCCAGCAGCTCTACAGATACGCAGTATTTT.

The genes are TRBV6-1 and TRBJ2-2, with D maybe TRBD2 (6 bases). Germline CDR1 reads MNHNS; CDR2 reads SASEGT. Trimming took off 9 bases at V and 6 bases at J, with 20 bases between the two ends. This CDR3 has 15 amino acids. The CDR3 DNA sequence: TGTGCCAGTACCCTGAACGTGGGGGGAGCCGGGGAGCTGTTTTTT. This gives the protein CASTLNVGGAGELFF.

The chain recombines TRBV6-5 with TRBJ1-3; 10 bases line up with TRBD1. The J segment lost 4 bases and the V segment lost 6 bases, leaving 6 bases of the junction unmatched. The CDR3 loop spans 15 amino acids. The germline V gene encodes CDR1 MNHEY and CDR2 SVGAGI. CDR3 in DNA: TGTGCCAGCAGCCCTGGGACAGGGGAAGGAAACACCATATATTTT. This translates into CASSPGTGEGNTIYF.

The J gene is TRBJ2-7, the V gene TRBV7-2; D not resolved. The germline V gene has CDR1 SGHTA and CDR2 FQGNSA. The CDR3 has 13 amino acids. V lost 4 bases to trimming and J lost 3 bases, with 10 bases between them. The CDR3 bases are TGTGCCAGCAGCTCAAGGGTTGGCTACGAGCAGTACTTC. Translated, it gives CASSSRVGYEQYF.

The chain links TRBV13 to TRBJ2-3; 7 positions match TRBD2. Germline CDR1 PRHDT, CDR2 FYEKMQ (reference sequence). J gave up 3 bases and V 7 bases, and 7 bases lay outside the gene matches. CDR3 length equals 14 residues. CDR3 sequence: CASTHWGGTDTQYF. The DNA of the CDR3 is TGTGCCAGCACCCACTGGGGAGGGACAGATACGCAGTATTTT.

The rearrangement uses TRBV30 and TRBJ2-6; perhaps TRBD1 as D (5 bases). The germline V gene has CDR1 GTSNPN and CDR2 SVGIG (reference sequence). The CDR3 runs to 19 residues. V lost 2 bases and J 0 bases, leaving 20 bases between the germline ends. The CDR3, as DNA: TGTGCCTGGAGTATTTGGGGCCTGGGGTCCATCTCTGGGGCCAACGTCCTGACTTTC. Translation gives CAWSIWGLGSISGANVLTF.

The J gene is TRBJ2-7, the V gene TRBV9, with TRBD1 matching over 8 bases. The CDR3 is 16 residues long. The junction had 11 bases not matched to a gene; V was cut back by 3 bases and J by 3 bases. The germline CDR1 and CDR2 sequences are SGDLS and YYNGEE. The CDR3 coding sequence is TGTGCCAGCAGCGCGGGCGGGACAGGTCCCTACTACGAGCAGTACTTC. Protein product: CASSAGGTGPYYEQYF.

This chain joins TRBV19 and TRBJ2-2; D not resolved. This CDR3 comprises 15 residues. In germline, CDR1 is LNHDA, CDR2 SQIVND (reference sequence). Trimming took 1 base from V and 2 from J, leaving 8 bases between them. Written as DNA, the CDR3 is TGTGCCAGTAGTATAGGACTGGGTAACACCGGGGAGCTGTTTTTT. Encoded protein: CASSIGLGNTGELFF.

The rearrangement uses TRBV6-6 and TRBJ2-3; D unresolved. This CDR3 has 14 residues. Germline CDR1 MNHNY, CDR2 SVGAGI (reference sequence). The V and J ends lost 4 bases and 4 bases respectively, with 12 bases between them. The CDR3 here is CASSFGSNADTQYF. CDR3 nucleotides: TGTGCCAGCAGTTTTGGCTCGAACGCAGATACGCAGTATTTT.